The 30 T cell receptor beta chains listed next were all sequenced from one sample in a study of blood T cell repertoires in COVID-19. Libraries were prepared by immunoSEQ multiplex PCR; TCRdb keeps only in-frame clonotypes and omits some of them. The profile shows 170,000 or so clones, 85% to 90% of them singletons. Sequencing was performed on PBMCs or T cells enriched from blood (not recorded which). These receptors all come from a woman aged 50 to 60 who had recovered from COVID-19.

The rearrangement joins TRBV28 to TRBJ1-2; 12 nucleotides line up with TRBD1. The junction had 8 bases not matched to a gene; V was cut back by 8 bases and J by 4 bases. The CDR3 loop spans 15 amino acids. Germline lookup yields CDR1 MDHEN and CDR2 SYDVKM. The CDR3 sequence: CASVGTGGPTYGYTF. The CDR3 DNA reads TGTGCCAGCGTGGGGACAGGGGGCCCAACCTATGGCTACACCTTC.

The CDR3: CASSDGTPGDTQYF. The CDR3 DNA reads TGTGCCAGCAGTGATGGTACCCCGGGAGATACGCAGTATTTT. The V call is TRBV2, the J call TRBJ2-3; D unresolved. V lost 3 bases and J lost 5, with 12 bases in between. This CDR3 is 14 amino acids long. Germline V gene lookup returns CDR1 SNHLY and CDR2 FYNNEI. Full variable domain (rest looked up from reference TRBV2 and TRBJ2-3): EPEVTQTPSHQVTQMGQEVILRCVPISNHLYFYWYRQILGQKVEFLVSFYNNEISEKSEIFDDQFSVERPDGSNFTLKIRSTKLEDSAMYFCASSDGTPGDTQYFGPGTRLTVL.

This clone occurred a few times. The chain employs TRBV4-2 and TRBJ1-3; the D gene is possibly TRBD1 (6 bases). Deletions cut 1 base from V and 0 bases from J, with 13 bases between. The CDR3 totals 17 residues. Germline lookup yields CDR1 LGHNA and CDR2 YNFKEQ. This chain's CDR3 is CASSQGTGPSSGNTIYF. CDR3 nucleotide sequence: TGTGCCAGCAGCCAAGGTACAGGGCCGTCCTCTGGAAACACCATATATTTT.

This chain links TRBV3-1 (or the pseudogene TRBV3-2) with TRBJ1-1, with D perhaps TRBD1 (5 bases). The length of the CDR3 is 14 residues. V was trimmed by 0 bases and J by 4 bases, leaving 9 bases between them. From germline, CDR1 is LGHDT and CDR2 YNNKEL (reference sequence). This CDR3 reads CASSQDVRGTEAFF. The CDR3 bases are TGTGCCAGCAGCCAAGATGTAAGGGGCACTGAAGCTTTCTTT.

This rearrangement joins TRBV7-2 to TRBJ2-3; the D gene is possibly TRBD1 (5 bases). Looked up from germline, CDR1 is SGHTA and CDR2 is FQGNSA. V lost 1 base and J lost 0, with 8 bases in between. CDR3 size: 15 residues. CDR3 loop: CASSLGQSSTDTQYF. CDR3 in DNA: TGTGCCAGCAGCTTAGGACAGTCTAGCACAGATACGCAGTATTTT.

The genes are TRBV5-1 and TRBJ1-4; unclear D gene. The CDR3 is made up of 15 amino acids. Germline-derived CDR1 and CDR2 are SGHRS and YFSETQ. The ends were cut back, 4 bases at V and 5 bases at J, with 15 bases in the middle. The CDR3: CASSATGAKNEKLFF. The CDR3 DNA follows: TGCGCCAGCAGCGCGACGGGAGCGAAAAATGAAAAACTGTTTTTT.

The rearrangement uses TRBV27 and TRBJ2-3; 10 bases map to TRBD2. CDR1 MNHEY and CDR2 SMNVEV come from the germline V gene (reference sequence). CDR3 length: 17 amino acids. Trimming at V came to 6 bases and at J to 3 bases, leaving 12 bases not matched to a gene. The CDR3 DNA is TGTGCCAGCAGATCCAGCGGGGGGGCAAGGTTGACAGATACGCAGTATTTT. Amino acid sequence: CASRSSGGARLTDTQYF.

This clone was recorded once. The rearrangement joins TRBV4-3 to TRBJ1-1; D possibly corresponds to TRBD1 (5 bases). The CDR3 is made up of 14 amino acids. Germline V lookup: CDR1 LGHNA, CDR2 YSLEER. V was trimmed by 1 base and J by 0 bases, leaving 6 bases between them. The CDR3 DNA follows: TGCGCCAGCAGCCAAGTGACAGTGAACACTGAAGCTTTCTTT. Protein product: CASSQVTVNTEAFF.

Here the CDR3 reads CASSLGHTNYGYTF. The CDR3 DNA reads TGTGCCAGCAGCTTAGGCCACACTAACTATGGCTACACCTTC. This chain connects TRBV7-8 to TRBJ1-2, with no clear D. The CDR3 covers 14 residues. Germline CDR1 is SGHVS and CDR2 is FQNEAQ. V lost 1 base and J 0 bases, leaving 6 bases between the germline ends.

This clone was detected only a few times. This chain connects TRBV15 to TRBJ1-2; D is uncertain. V shed 0 bases and J shed 8 bases, with 10 bases lying between them. CDR3 length: 13 amino acids. CDR1 and CDR2 (germline): LNHNV, YYDKDF (reference sequence). CDR3 sequence (DNA): TGTGCCACCAGCAGAGAACGGGTTGGCGGCTACACCTTC. Translation: CATSRERVGGYTF.

The chain links TRBV2 to TRBJ2-5; TRBD1 agrees at 8 bases. V lost 7 bases to trimming and J lost 2 bases; unmatched junction nucleotides: 3. Looked up from germline, CDR1 is SNHLY and CDR2 is FYNNEI. The CDR3 runs 13 residues. The CDR3 spells CASKYRGQETQYF. CDR3 coding DNA: TGTGCCAGCAAATACAGGGGGCAAGAGACCCAGTACTTC. Variable domain in full (rest from reference TRBV2 and TRBJ2-5): EPEVTQTPSHQVTQMGQEVILRCVPISNHLYFYWYRQILGQKVEFLVSFYNNEISEKSEIFDDQFSVERPDGSNFTLKIRSTKLEDSAMYFCASKYRGQETQYFGPGTRLLVL.

This chain links TRBV6-2 or TRBV6-3 with TRBJ2-7; 7 nucleotides line up with TRBD2. This CDR3 region has 16 residues. Germline V gene sequence: CDR1 MNHEY, CDR2 SVGEGT. V lost 3 bases, J lost 3 bases, and 11 bases stayed unmatched. CDR3 residues: CASSYGRLAPGYEQYF. The CDR3 region has the DNA TGTGCCAGCAGTTATGGTCGACTAGCTCCCGGCTACGAGCAGTACTTC.

This chain's CDR3 is CASSLWLTGRNTEAFF. CDR3 bases: TGTGCCAGCAGCTTATGGCTCACAGGGCGGAACACTGAAGCTTTCTTT. The rearrangement links TRBV5-4 to TRBJ1-1; TRBD1 might be the D (6 bases). This CDR3 spans 16 amino acids. Trimming stripped 2 bases from V and 1 base from J, with 15 bases between. Germline V lookup: CDR1 SGHNT, CDR2 YYREEE (reference sequence).

The chain couples TRBV9 to TRBJ2-5; 11 nucleotides line up with TRBD2. Germline lookup yields CDR1 SGDLS and CDR2 YYNGEE. Trimming removed 0 bases from V and 2 bases from J; junction bases left unmatched: 12. The CDR3 is 19 amino acids. The CDR3 region has the DNA TGTGCCAGCAGCGTAGCCACGGCCACTAGCGGGGGTGGACAAGAGACCCAGTACTTC. As protein: CASSVATATSGGGQETQYF.

The rearrangement joins TRBV11-3 to TRBJ2-1; D perhaps matches TRBD2 (5 bases). The length of the CDR3 is 15 residues. V was cut by 4 bases and J by 3 bases, with 13 bases left in between. CDR1 is SGHNT and CDR2 is YENEEA in the germline V gene. This CDR3 reads CASSSESRDYNEQFF. CDR3 DNA sequence: TGTGCCAGCAGCTCAGAATCCCGGGACTACAATGAGCAGTTCTTC.

The chain couples TRBV6-6 to TRBJ2-3; TRBD2 might be the D (6 bases). CDR1 is MNHNY and CDR2 is SVGAGI in the germline V gene (reference sequence). V lost 7 bases to trimming and J lost 8 bases, with 19 bases between them. The CDR3 covers 14 residues. DNA for the CDR3: TGTGCCAGCATGGTCACGGGGGTCGGAAGTACGCAGTATTTT. It yields the protein CASMVTGVGSTQYF.

The rearrangement links TRBV7-3 to TRBJ2-3; 10 bases align to TRBD1. CDR3 length equals 16 residues. Germline V lookup: CDR1 SGHTA, CDR2 FQGTGA. After removal of 5 bases from V and 3 bases from J, the junction contained 8 bases not matched to a gene. The CDR3 DNA reads TGTGCCAGCAGCCCGACGACAGGGGGCGGGACAGATACGCAGTATTTT. Translated, it gives CASSPTTGGGTDTQYF.

The gene calls are TRBV3-1 (or the pseudogene TRBV3-2) and TRBJ1-5; 8 bases line up with TRBD1. The V gene end was trimmed by 1 base and the J gene end by 7 bases; junction bases not matched to a gene: 6. Germline V CDR1 and CDR2: LGHDT, YNNKEL (reference sequence). This CDR3 contains 15 residues. DNA for the CDR3: TGTGCCAGCAGCCAAGCGGACAGGGTGGACCAGCCCCAGCATTTT. Protein sequence: CASSQADRVDQPQHF.

This chain connects TRBV19 to TRBJ1-2; 9 nucleotides agree with TRBD1. Unmatched junction bases numbered 11, after V lost 3 bases and J lost 3 bases. The CDR3 contains 17 residues. CDR1 is LNHDA and CDR2 is SQIVND in the germline V gene (reference sequence). The CDR3 bases are TGTGCCAGTAGTATCCTTAAACTCCGGGACAGGGACTATGGCTACACCTTC. Protein: CASSILKLRDRDYGYTF.

The chain uses TRBV18 and TRBJ2-3, with D uncertain. Trimming left V 6 bases short and J 0 bases short, with 7 bases between. The CDR3 covers 13 residues. Germline CDR1 reads KGHSH; CDR2 reads LQKENI. CDR3 DNA sequence: TGTGCCAGCTCCCGGTCGAGCACAGATACGCAGTATTTT. The encoded protein is CASSRSSTDTQYF.

The chain employs TRBV7-8 and TRBJ2-1, with TRBD1 identical over 7 bases. The J segment lost 3 bases and the V segment lost 5 bases, leaving 16 bases of the junction unmatched. In germline, CDR1 is SGHVS, CDR2 FQNEAQ. The CDR3 extends over 18 amino acids. Here the CDR3 DNA reads TGTGCCAGCAGCCCCTTTCCCGGGACAGCGAGGAACTACAATGAGCAGTTCTTC. Translated, it gives CASSPFPGTARNYNEQFF.

V usage is TRBV19 and J usage is TRBJ1-2; TRBD1 matches at 8 bases. J was trimmed by 4 bases and V by 6 bases; bases with no gene match: 4. Germline V gene data show CDR1 as LNHDA and CDR2 as SQIVND (reference sequence). The CDR3 is 13 residues long. This CDR3 reads CASRDRGAYGYTF. CDR3 bases: TGTGCCAGTAGAGACAGGGGCGCCTATGGCTACACCTTC.

This chain links TRBV5-8 with TRBJ2-2; D is undetermined. The CDR3 has 13 residues. From germline, CDR1 is SGHTS and CDR2 YDEGEE. V was clipped by 3 bases and J by 7 bases, with 10 bases between them. The CDR3 region is CASSSHIHGELFF. The CDR3 DNA is TGTGCCAGCAGCTCACATATACACGGGGAGCTGTTTTTT.

The chain has TRBV5-1 and TRBJ1-1; D unclear. The CDR3 has 12 amino acids. Germline-derived CDR1 and CDR2 are SGHRS and YFSETQ. Trimming removed 1 base at V and 7 bases at J, with 8 bases between. The CDR3 is CASSLTVNEAFF. Written as DNA, the CDR3 is TGCGCCAGCAGCTTGACAGTAAATGAAGCTTTCTTT.

The rearrangement joins TRBV7-2 to TRBJ2-4; no clear D gene. The CDR3 has 11 residues. The V gene lost 5 bases and the J gene lost 6 bases, with 5 bases spanning the gap. From germline, CDR1 is SGHTA and CDR2 FQGNSA. CDR3 region: CASSDSNIQYF. The CDR3 region has the DNA TGTGCCAGCAGCGACTCAAACATTCAGTACTTC.

With respect to this clone: Germline is not matched at one junction end, which may reflect a read error. This chain connects TRBV7-7 to TRBJ2-3; the match to TRBD1 covers 11 bases. CDR1 and CDR2 (germline): SSHAT, FNYEAQ (reference sequence). The length of the CDR3 is 15 residues. As DNA, the CDR3 is TGTGCTAGCAGCGCCGGACAGGGGGCGAGGCATACGCAGTATTTT. This codes for CASSAGQGARHTQYF.

This rearrangement joins TRBV6-5 to TRBJ2-2; the D gene is possibly TRBD1 (6 bases). With 6 bases removed from V and 5 bases from J, the gap between germline ends came to 13 bases. The germline V gene encodes CDR1 MNHEY and CDR2 SVGAGI. CDR3 size: 14 residues. CDR3 coding DNA: TGTGCCAGCAGGCCTACAGGGCGGACCGGGGAGCTGTTTTTT. Residues: CASRPTGRTGELFF.

The V and J genes are TRBV3-1 (or the pseudogene TRBV3-2) and TRBJ2-1, with 7 bases fitting TRBD1. The CDR3 is 11 amino acids. CDR1 is LGHDT, CDR2 YNNKEL, per germline (reference sequence). J was trimmed by 6 bases and V by 7 bases; bases with no gene match: 0. For the CDR3, the DNA is TGTGCCAGCAAGGGGGCCAATGAGCAGTTCTTC. It specifies CASKGANEQFF.

The chain links TRBV3-1 (or the pseudogene TRBV3-2) to TRBJ2-7; 10 positions agree with TRBD2. The J segment lost 6 bases and the V segment lost 5 bases, leaving 7 bases of the junction unmatched. The CDR3 loop spans 14 amino acids. Germline CDR1 and CDR2: LGHDT and YNNKEL (reference sequence). The CDR3 sequence is CASSLPSGGGEQYF. The CDR3, as DNA: TGTGCCAGCAGCTTACCTAGCGGGGGCGGCGAGCAGTACTTC.

This chain connects TRBV5-4 to TRBJ2-1; perhaps TRBD2 as D (7 bases). Germline values: CDR1 SGHNT, CDR2 YYREEE (reference sequence). The CDR3 totals 15 residues. Trimming removed 2 bases at V and 2 bases at J, with 11 bases between. In DNA, the CDR3 is TGTGCCAGCAGCTTAAGGGGGGGCCCCTACAATGAGCAGTTCTTC. Amino acid sequence: CASSLRGGPYNEQFF.